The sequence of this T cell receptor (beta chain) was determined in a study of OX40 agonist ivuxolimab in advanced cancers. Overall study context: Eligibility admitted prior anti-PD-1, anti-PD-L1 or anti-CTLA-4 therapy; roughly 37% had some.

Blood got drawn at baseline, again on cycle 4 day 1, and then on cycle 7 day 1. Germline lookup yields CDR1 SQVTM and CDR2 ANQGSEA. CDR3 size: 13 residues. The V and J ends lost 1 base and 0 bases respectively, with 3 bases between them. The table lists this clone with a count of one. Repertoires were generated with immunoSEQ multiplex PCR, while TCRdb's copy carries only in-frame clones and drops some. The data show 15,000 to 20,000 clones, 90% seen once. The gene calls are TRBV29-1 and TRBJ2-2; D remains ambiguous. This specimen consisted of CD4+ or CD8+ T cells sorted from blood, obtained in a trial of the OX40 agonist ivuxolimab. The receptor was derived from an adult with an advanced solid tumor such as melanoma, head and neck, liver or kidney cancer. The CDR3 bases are TGCAGCGTTGAAGGACCGAACACCGGGGAGCTGTTTTTT. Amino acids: CSVEGPNTGELFF.